Given below is one T cell receptor beta chain in context. The sample originates from a study of control samples from healthy donors and cancer patients. Profiled with immunoSEQ multiplex PCR; TCRdb holds only in-frame clones, not every one. This table holds 150,000 to 200,000 clones, roughly 90% found once. Germline values: CDR1 SGHVS, CDR2 FQNEAQ. The CDR3 is 16 amino acids. V dropped 5 bases and J dropped 0 bases, with 14 bases sitting between them. J is TRBJ2-1 and V is TRBV7-8; weak D call: TRBD2 (6 bases). Sequencing input: blood. The origin of this receptor is a man aged 25-45 years in good health. The CDR3 coding sequence is TGTGCCAGCAGCACCCCCTGGAGGGACTCCTACAATGAGCAGTTCTTC. It encodes CASSTPWRDSYNEQFF.